This T cell receptor (beta chain) is drawn from a study of spatial heterogeneity in lung cancer. This CDR3 spans 16 amino acids. Looked up from germline, CDR1 is MNHEY and CDR2 is SMNVEV (reference sequence). Trimming shortened V by 3 bases and J by 5 bases, and 20 bases separated the two germline ends. Unique molecular identifiers, one per molecule, were present on every TCR cDNA molecule. TCRdb redid the calling of the 5' RACE reads with MiXCR, one entry per CDR3 protein. Here the sample spans tens of thousands of distinct CDR3 sequences, more than 10% being singletons. Noted time point: sample taken at primary tumor resection. The input material, whole RNA from tumor, nontumor lung or frozen PBMC, was sequenced unsorted.

The rearrangement joins TRBV27 to TRBJ2-7; weak D call: TRBD1 (6 bases). This clonotype originated in a male donor with early-stage non-small cell lung cancer. The sequencing here drew on PBMCs, taken at surgery. The CDR3 DNA reads as TGTGCCAGCAGTTTTGCCCCCGCCCCAGGGGCGGACGAGCAGTACTTC. It translates to CASSFAPAPGADEQYF.